This T cell receptor (beta chain) was captured by sequencing in a study of blood T cell repertoires in COVID-19. Per the germline V gene, CDR1 is SQVTM and CDR2 is ANQGSEA. Trimming at V came to 6 bases and at J to 9 bases, leaving 19 bases not matched to a gene. The CDR3 contains 17 residues. Assay used: immunoSEQ multiplex PCR; TCRdb lists only in-frame clones, some missing. The sample contains around 270,000 clones, approximately 85% of which appear only once. The sequence derives from a woman aged 30 to 39 who had recovered from COVID-19. The chain is built from TRBV29-1 and TRBJ2-1; 11 nucleotides align to TRBD2. Sequenced: PBMCs or T cells enriched from blood (not recorded which). The CDR3 bases are TGCAGCGTGAATTACCCGACTAGCGGGATGTTAATAGGTGAGCAGTTCTTC. Translation: CSVNYPTSGMLIGEQFF.